Below are 23 T cell receptor beta chains sequenced from a single sample in a study of pediatric ulcerative colitis. Measured with immunoSEQ multiplex PCR; TCRdb has only the in-frame clones, and not every one. The table includes about 32,000 clones, approximately 82% detected once. The sample consisted of blood. Receptor source: a boy aged 10-17 years with severe ulcerative colitis.

The V gene is TRBV4-1, the J gene TRBJ2-2, with D tentatively TRBD1 (6 bases). CDR3 length equals 16 residues. CDR1 MGHRA and CDR2 YSYEKL come from the germline V gene. The V end was cut by 0 bases, the J end by 5 bases, with 13 bases between. CDR3 DNA: TGCGCCAGCAGCCAAGAGAGTGAGGGGGATACCGGGGAGCTGTTTTTT. It codes for CASSQESEGDTGELFF.

V gene TRBV6-5 combines with J gene TRBJ2-7; D may be TRBD1 (5 bases). This CDR3 is 13 amino acids long. The germline CDR1 and CDR2 sequences are MNHEY and SVGAGI. Trimming shortened V by 4 bases and J by 3 bases, and 10 bases separated the two germline ends. In nucleotides, the CDR3 is TGTGCCAGCAGTTCCACGACAGACTACGAGCAGTACTTC. Protein: CASSSTTDYEQYF.

The chain recombines TRBV7-6 with TRBJ1-1; 7 positions match TRBD1. This CDR3 is 14 amino acids long. Trimming cost V 2 bases and J 4 bases; bases outside gene matches: 4. CDR1 and CDR2 from the germline V gene are SGHVS and FNYEAQ. In DNA, the CDR3 is TGTGCCAGCAGCTTAAAAGGGGGCGGCACTGAAGCTTTCTTT. Residues: CASSLKGGGTEAFF.

V and J are TRBV5-4 and TRBJ2-1, with a tentative D call TRBD2 (5 bases). This CDR3 region has 13 residues. The germline gives CDR1 SGHNT, CDR2 YYREEE (reference sequence). Trimming shortened V by 0 bases and J by 10 bases, and 11 bases separated the two germline ends. The CDR3 DNA sequence: TGTGCCAGCAGCTTGGAGCCGGGGTCGGAGCAGTTCTTC. Residues: CASSLEPGSEQFF.

V gene TRBV5-4 combines with J gene TRBJ1-1; D not certain. This CDR3 spans 12 amino acids. Per germline, CDR1 SGHNT and CDR2 YYREEE (reference sequence). The V gene lost 7 bases and the J gene lost 3 bases, with 10 bases spanning the gap. The CDR3 is CASGGKYTEAFF. The CDR3 bases are TGTGCCAGCGGCGGGAAGTACACTGAAGCTTTCTTT.

CDR3 sequence: CASSLGRGRSNQPQHF. As DNA, the CDR3 is TGTGCCAGCAGTTTAGGCAGGGGTCGGAGCAATCAGCCCCAGCATTTT. This chain uses TRBV27 with TRBJ1-5, with D possibly being TRBD1 (6 bases). CDR1 is MNHEY and CDR2 is SMNVEV in the germline V gene (reference sequence). CDR3 length: 16 amino acids. Trimming pared 2 bases from V and 1 base from J, leaving 12 bases between.

This chain uses TRBV30 with TRBJ1-3; D not resolved. CDR3 size: 12 residues. Trimming shortened V by 5 bases and J by 0 bases, and 5 bases separated the two germline ends. The germline V gene encodes CDR1 GTSNPN and CDR2 SVGIG (reference sequence). CDR3 sequence: CAWLVSGNTIYF. For the CDR3, the DNA is TGTGCCTGGTTGGTCTCTGGAAACACCATATATTTT. Filled out from reference TRBV30 and TRBJ1-3, the complete variable domain reads SQTIHQWPATLVQPVGSPLSLECTVEGTSNPNLYWYRQAAGRGLQLLFYSVGIGQISSEVPQNLSASRPQDRQFILSSKKLLLSDSGFYLCAWLVSGNTIYFGEGSWLTVV.

The chain combines TRBV6-1 with TRBJ1-1, with TRBD1 identical over 11 bases. The germline gives CDR1 MNHNS, CDR2 SASEGT. The ends lost 7 bases at V and 0 bases at J; junction bases unmatched: 4. CDR3 length: 15 amino acids. The CDR3, as DNA: TGTGCCAGCACCAGGACAGGGGGCCTGAACACTGAAGCTTTCTTT. Its protein product is CASTRTGGLNTEAFF.

This clone appeared once. V and J are TRBV4-1 and TRBJ1-2, with a weak D call TRBD1 (5 bases). The length of the CDR3 is 14 residues. V lost 1 base, J lost 6 bases, and 12 bases lay in between. CDR1 is MGHRA, CDR2 YSYEKL, per germline. The CDR3 is CASSQVGEPDGYTF. The CDR3 nucleotides are TGCGCCAGCAGCCAAGTGGGGGAACCTGATGGCTACACCTTC.

The V call is TRBV4-1, the J call TRBJ2-1, with D perhaps TRBD1 or TRBD2 (5 bases each). The CDR3 is 17 amino acids. From germline, CDR1 is MGHRA and CDR2 YSYEKL. Trimming pared 4 bases from V and 2 bases from J, leaving 18 bases between. CDR3 DNA sequence: TGCGCCAGCAGCCCTCTACCACCAAGAGGGGCCTACAATGAGCAGTTCTTC. The encoded protein is CASSPLPPRGAYNEQFF.

V usage is TRBV11-2 and J usage is TRBJ1-2; TRBD1 is a possible D gene (5 bases). This CDR3 region has 12 residues. Germline-derived CDR1 and CDR2 are SGHAT and FQNNGV. V lost 4 bases to trimming and J lost 4 bases, with 7 bases between them. CDR3 coding DNA: TGTGCCAGCAGCTCCGACAGCTATGGCTACACCTTC. It yields the protein CASSSDSYGYTF.

CDR3 sequence reads: CASSRDRGEKLFF. CDR3 DNA: TGTGCCAGCAGTAGGGACAGGGGCGAAAAACTGTTTTTT. The chain employs TRBV28 and TRBJ1-4; TRBD1 aligns across 10 bases. The trim removed 5 bases at V and 8 bases at J, leaving 2 bases unmatched. CDR3 length: 13 amino acids. Germline V gene data show CDR1 as MDHEN and CDR2 as SYDVKM.

The chain joins TRBV25-1 to TRBJ2-2; D call uncertain. The germline V gene encodes CDR1 MGHDK and CDR2 SYGVNS. The CDR3 runs to 15 residues. Trimming removed 5 bases at V and 0 bases at J, with 10 bases between. In DNA form, the CDR3 reads TGTGCCAGCAGTCCCTATAACCCGAACACCGGGGAGCTGTTTTTT. Amino acid sequence: CASSPYNPNTGELFF.

J is TRBJ2-7 and V is TRBV5-1; D is unclear. Trimming stripped 0 bases from V and 1 base from J, with 8 bases between. Germline CDR1 is SGHRS and CDR2 is YFSETQ. CDR3 length equals 14 residues. CDR3 nucleotide sequence: TGCGCCAGCAGCTTGGTGGGATTATCCTACGAGCAGTACTTC. It translates to CASSLVGLSYEQYF.

The chain links TRBV6-5 to TRBJ1-5; D might be TRBD1 (5 bases). The length of the CDR3 is 14 residues. V was cut by 4 bases and J by 5 bases, with 12 bases left in between. Germline values: CDR1 MNHEY, CDR2 SVGAGI. The CDR3 loop reads CASSLGVWDQPQHF. The CDR3, as DNA: TGTGCCAGCAGTTTGGGGGTTTGGGATCAGCCCCAGCATTTT.

This rearrangement joins TRBV10-3 to TRBJ2-7; D not resolved. Germline V gene lookup returns CDR1 ENHRY and CDR2 SYGVKD. The V gene lost 0 bases and the J gene lost 2 bases, with 5 bases spanning the gap. This CDR3 comprises 13 residues. CDR3 protein: CAISESAPYEQYF. In DNA form, the CDR3 reads TGTGCCATCAGTGAGTCCGCCCCCTACGAGCAGTACTTC.

This chain links TRBV6-1 with TRBJ1-4, with unresolved D. The CDR3 length is 16 residues. Germline CDR1 and CDR2: MNHNS and SASEGT. V shed 3 bases and J shed 2 bases, with 13 bases lying between them. In DNA, the CDR3 is TGTGCCAGCAGTGATTTTGGAGTAACGACTAATGAAAAACTGTTTTTT. Protein product: CASSDFGVTTNEKLFF.

This clone was found a few times. This sequence joins TRBV7-9 and TRBJ1-1; D unclear. The germline CDR1 and CDR2 sequences are SEHNR and FQNEAQ (reference sequence). The length of the CDR3 is 14 residues. V gave up 0 bases and J gave up 6 bases, with 11 bases separating them. This CDR3 is CASSLANYGAEAFF. The CDR3 DNA follows: TGTGCCAGCAGCTTAGCAAATTACGGAGCTGAAGCTTTCTTT.

V usage is TRBV4-3 and J usage is TRBJ1-3, with 9 nucleotides matching TRBD1. Germline V gene data show CDR1 as LGHNA and CDR2 as YSLEER. V lost 3 bases and J lost 2; bases outside the gene matches: 2. This CDR3 is built from 15 residues. CDR3 DNA: TGCGCCAGCAGCCACGGGACAGGGACTGGAAACACCATATATTTT. Its translation is CASSHGTGTGNTIYF.

V usage is TRBV6-6 and J usage is TRBJ2-5; D unclear. The CDR3 loop spans 14 amino acids. Trimming took off 0 bases at V and 1 base at J, with 6 bases between the two ends. The germline V gene has CDR1 MNHNY and CDR2 SVGAGI (reference sequence). The CDR3 DNA follows: TGTGCCAGCAGTTACTCTCTTTTCCAAGAGACCCAGTACTTC. Protein sequence: CASSYSLFQETQYF.

About this clone itself: The sample has other DNA sequences that encode this CDR3 too. The rearrangement uses TRBV5-6 and TRBJ1-1, with D unresolved. V lost 4 bases, J lost 3 bases, and 19 bases lay in between. This CDR3 contains 16 residues. Germline loops: CDR1 SGHDT, CDR2 YYEEEE. CDR3 loop: CASSMRSPGSDTEAFF. The CDR3 DNA reads as TGTGCCAGCAGCATGAGGTCTCCGGGCAGCGACACTGAAGCTTTCTTT.

The chain employs TRBV6-5 and TRBJ2-7; D possibly corresponds to TRBD2 (5 bases). The CDR3 totals 14 residues. Germline V gene sequence: CDR1 MNHEY, CDR2 SVGAGI. The germline V and J ends were trimmed by 2 bases and 2 bases, with 10 bases remaining between them. The CDR3 here is CASSYDGEAYEQYF. In DNA form, the CDR3 reads TGTGCCAGCAGTTACGACGGGGAAGCCTACGAGCAGTACTTC.

The genes are TRBV4-3 and TRBJ1-5; the match to TRBD1 covers 7 bases. The CDR3 spans 15 residues. Germline V lookup: CDR1 LGHNA, CDR2 YSLEER. With V trimmed by 0 bases and J by 6 bases, 5 bases remained unmatched. Written as DNA, the CDR3 is TGCGCCAGCAGCCAAGACAGGGGGACTGGTCAGCCCCAGCATTTT. Amino acids: CASSQDRGTGQPQHF.